The rows below give T cell receptor beta chains drawn from one sample of a study of CD8+ T cells in alopecia areata. Repertoires were generated with immunoSEQ multiplex PCR, while TCRdb's copy carries only in-frame clones and drops some. The top ten hold about a sixth of the sample, which has fewer than 110,000 clones, approximately 63% seen once. The sample in question was CD8+ T cells sorted from blood, obtained at approximately week 61, from a patient treated with tofacitinib. Receptor source: a human donor with alopecia areata. Both conserved end residues are part of each CDR3. Each record gives: D gene, V gene, clone size, J gene, CDR3 protein, CDR3 DNA. The D gene is left open where the match is weak. The listing skips clone size in some rows; elsewhere it reads once, few, many or a size class.

TRBD2,TRBV7-9,.,TRBJ2-3,CASTLAGEPQDTQYF,TGTGCCAGCACCCTAGCGGGGGAGCCCCAGGATACGCAGTATTTT
.,TRBV27,.,TRBJ1-5,CASSFRWGGDQPQHF,TGTGCCAGCAGTTTTCGGTGGGGAGGGGATCAGCCCCAGCATTTT
TRBD2,TRBV2,few,TRBJ2-3,CASRSGGSTDTQYF,TGTGCCAGCAGGTCGGGGGGGAGTACAGATACGCAGTATTTT
.,TRBV7-8,few,TRBJ2-5,CASSLKETQYF,TGTGCCAGCAGCTTAAAAGAGACCCAGTACTTC
TRBD2,TRBV4-2,.,TRBJ2-1,CASSPPAGGSYNEQFF,TGTGCCAGCAGCCCCCCAGCCGGGGGGAGCTACAATGAGCAGTTCTTC
TRBD1,TRBV10-2,.,TRBJ1-6,CASSPGQGPNSPLHF,TGCGCCAGCAGCCCCGGACAGGGACCGAATTCACCCCTCCACTTT
.,TRBV7-9,.,TRBJ1-2,CASSLNYGYTF,TGTGCCAGCAGCTTAAACTATGGCTACACCTTC
.,TRBV27,few,TRBJ1-1,CASSLGGSKAFF,TGTGCCAGCAGTTTGGGAGGAAGTAAAGCTTTCTTT
TRBD1,TRBV29-1,few,TRBJ1-5,CSAETGDGQPQHF,TGCAGCGCTGAAACAGGGGATGGTCAGCCCCAGCATTTT
.,TRBV30,.,TRBJ2-5,CAWYRGIGETQYF,TGTGCCTGGTATAGGGGGATAGGGGAGACCCAGTACTTC
.,TRBV19,few,TRBJ1-5,CASLGRTDNPPSQHF,TGTGCCAGCCTAGGGAGGACGGATAATCCACCGTCCCAGCATTTT
TRBD1,TRBV7-6,.,TRBJ1-1,CASSWTGENAEAFF,TGTGCCAGCAGCTGGACAGGGGAAAACGCTGAAGCTTTCTTT
TRBD1,TRBV27,.,TRBJ2-7,CASSPQDRDHEQYF,TGTGCCAGCAGTCCCCAGGACAGGGACCACGAGCAGTACTTC
TRBD2,TRBV7-9,few,TRBJ2-3,CASSSLPGLASSTDTQYF,TGTGCCAGCAGCTCCCTGCCGGGACTAGCTTCTTCCACAGATACGCAGTATTTT
.,TRBV5-6,few,TRBJ2-7,CASSSTAPEAAYEQYF,TGTGCCAGCAGCTCAACAGCCCCCGAGGCAGCCTACGAGCAGTACTTC
.,TRBV5-1,.,TRBJ2-7,CASGGTAYEQYF,TGCGCCAGCGGGGGGACAGCCTACGAGCAGTACTTC
.,TRBV7-2,few,TRBJ2-4,CASSLEWGRENIQYF,TGTGCCAGCAGCTTAGAGTGGGGACGGGAAAACATTCAGTACTTC
.,TRBV27,few,TRBJ1-6,CASSYGSTNSPLHF,TGTGCCAGCAGTTATGGGTCAACCAATTCACCCCTCCACTTT
.,TRBV4-1,.,TRBJ1-1,CASSHAGTTFF,TGCGCCAGCAGCCATGCCGGGACAACCTTCTTT
TRBD2,TRBV6-5,.,TRBJ2-1,CASSYSRSGGGNEQFF,TGTGCCAGCAGTTACTCGAGGAGCGGGGGCGGGAATGAGCAGTTCTTC
.,TRBV2,.,TRBJ1-2,CASSGPDTKANYGYTF,TGTGCCAGCAGTGGCCCGGACACCAAAGCTAACTATGGCTACACCTTC
TRBD2,TRBV9,.,TRBJ2-2,CASSGTSGGEAGELFF,TGTGCCAGCAGCGGAACTAGCGGGGGGGAAGCCGGGGAGCTGTTTTTT
.,TRBV13,.,TRBJ1-2,CASSQGRGMGVEGYTF,TGTGCCAGCAGTCAAGGGAGAGGGATGGGGGTTGAAGGCTACACCTTC
TRBD1,TRBV4-1,.,TRBJ2-5,CASSHLRTGLKETQYF,TGCGCCAGCAGCCATCTGAGGACAGGTCTAAAAGAGACCCAGTACTTC
.,TRBV19,.,TRBJ2-7,CASCEQAGYEQYF,TGTGCCAGTTGTGAACAAGCGGGCTACGAGCAGTACTTC
.,TRBV29-1,few,TRBJ2-7,CSVAPLGMAGSSYEQYF,TGCAGCGTTGCTCCCCTGGGCATGGCGGGGAGCTCCTACGAGCAGTACTTC
.,TRBV5-6,.,TRBJ1-5,CASSFGLGNQPQHF,TGTGCCAGCAGCTTCGGCTTGGGCAATCAGCCCCAGCATTTT
TRBD1,TRBV7-2,once,TRBJ2-5,CASSLTTGDGETQYF,TGTGCCAGCAGCTTAACTACAGGGGATGGGGAGACCCAGTACTTC
.,TRBV4-2,.,TRBJ2-3,CASSQGTGTDTQYF,TGTGCCAGCAGCCAAGGGACTGGCACAGATACGCAGTATTTT
.,TRBV15,.,TRBJ2-1,CATSRDRTGLYNEQFF,TGTGCCACCAGCAGAGATCGTACAGGGTTGTACAATGAGCAGTTCTTC
.,TRBV29-1,.,TRBJ1-1,CSVDLHMIQGLNTEAFF,TGCAGCGTTGACCTCCATATGATACAGGGACTGAACACTGAAGCTTTCTTT
.,TRBV5-1,.,TRBJ2-7,CASSFLTEPYEQYF,TGCGCCAGCAGCTTCTTAACAGAGCCCTACGAGCAGTACTTC
.,TRBV29-1,.,TRBJ1-1,CSVPGGSGRRGTEAFF,TGCAGCGTCCCTGGTGGTTCAGGGCGAAGGGGGACTGAAGCTTTCTTT
.,TRBV25-1,.,TRBJ1-1,CATTSQRTEAFF,TGTGCCACCACTTCACAGCGCACTGAAGCTTTCTTT
TRBD1,TRBV9,.,TRBJ2-1,CASSAGQNYNEQFF,TGTGCCAGCAGCGCGGGACAGAATTACAATGAGCAGTTCTTC
TRBD1,TRBV10-3,.,TRBJ2-1,CAISATGTDYNEQFF,TGTGCCATCAGTGCCACCGGGACAGACTACAATGAGCAGTTCTTC
TRBD2,TRBV7-3,.,TRBJ2-7,CASSSSLRGGEQYF,TGTGCCAGCAGCTCTAGCCTACGCGGGGGCGAGCAGTACTTC
.,TRBV6-5,.,TRBJ1-2,CASSYSQGNNYGYTF,TGTGCCAGCAGTTACTCGCAGGGGAATAACTATGGCTACACCTTC
.,TRBV27,once,TRBJ1-1,CASGRWNTEAFF,TGTGCCAGTGGACGGTGGAACACTGAAGCTTTCTTT
TRBD1,TRBV9,.,TRBJ2-2,CASSVRTGVTGELFF,TGTGCCAGCAGCGTGCGGACAGGGGTCACCGGGGAGCTGTTTTTT
.,TRBV7-9,.,TRBJ1-2,CASSLEQLLNYGYTF,TGTGCCAGCAGCTTGGAGCAATTACTCAACTATGGCTACACCTTC
TRBD2,TRBV13,.,TRBJ2-1,CASSPSGGASNEQFF,TGTGCCAGCAGCCCGAGCGGGGGGGCTAGTAATGAGCAGTTCTTC
.,TRBV19,.,TRBJ2-7,CASSIVPPGEQYF,TGTGCCAGTAGTATAGTCCCACCGGGTGAGCAGTACTTC
TRBD1,TRBV7-2,few,TRBJ1-5,CASSLETGAQPQHF,TGTGCCAGCAGCTTAGAGACAGGGGCTCAGCCCCAGCATTTT
.,TRBV5-6,.,TRBJ2-7,CASSQGGFAYEQYF,TGTGCCAGCAGCCAGGGAGGATTCGCCTACGAGCAGTACTTC
.,TRBV29-1,few,TRBJ1-5,CTGTLPVYSNQPQHF,TGCACCGGGACACTCCCCGTTTATAGCAATCAGCCCCAGCATTTT
TRBD1,TRBV4-1,once,TRBJ2-2,CASAFSGGVNTGELFF,TGCGCCAGCGCCTTCTCAGGGGGCGTGAACACCGGGGAGCTGTTTTTT
.,TRBV7-9,.,TRBJ2-7,CASSLQENPYEQYF,TGTGCCAGCAGCTTACAGGAAAACCCCTACGAGCAGTACTTC
.,TRBV5-4,.,TRBJ2-1,CASSLGPNEQFF,TGTGCCAGCAGCTTGGGACCGAATGAGCAGTTCTTC
TRBD2,TRBV27,.,TRBJ2-5,CASSRGGLETQYF,TGTGCCAGTAGTCGGGGGGGCCTCGAGACCCAGTACTTC
.,TRBV13,.,TRBJ1-1,CASSLGQIAEAFF,TGTGCCAGCAGCTTAGGTCAAATCGCTGAAGCTTTCTTT
TRBD1,TRBV7-3,few,TRBJ2-1,CASSRDRGNNEQFF,TGTGCCAGCAGCCGGGACAGGGGTAACAATGAGCAGTTCTTC
.,TRBV7-9,.,TRBJ2-3,CASHTGRTDTQYF,TGTGCCAGCCATACGGGACGCACAGATACGCAGTATTTT
.,TRBV5-6,.,TRBJ2-1,CASSLDGGLQNEQFF,TGTGCCAGCAGCTTGGATGGCGGACTTCAAAATGAGCAGTTCTTC
.,TRBV2,.,TRBJ1-5,CASTNSQKRGQPQHF,TGTGCCAGCACTAACTCCCAGAAGAGGGGCCAGCCCCAGCATTTT